The 21 T cell receptor beta chains reported below all come from one sample, sequenced in a study of control samples from healthy donors and cancer patients. The assay was immunoSEQ multiplex PCR, and TCRdb's table has in-frame clones only and misses some. The table records about 89,000 clones, approximately 86% of them present only once. Sequencing was carried out using blood. The source is a man aged 25-40 years in good health.

For the CDR3, the DNA is TGTGCCAGCAGGCTACAGGGGTTCAATGAGCAGTTCTTC. Translated, it gives CASRLQGFNEQFF. The chain combines TRBV2 with TRBJ2-1; TRBD1 matches 7 bases. J gave up 6 bases and V 6 bases, and 5 bases lay outside the gene matches. The CDR3 spans 13 residues. Germline V CDR1 and CDR2: SNHLY, FYNNEI.

The chain combines TRBV4-2 with TRBJ1-6, with D maybe TRBD1 (5 bases). Trimming took off 2 bases at V and 10 bases at J, with 15 bases between the two ends. The CDR3 sequence is 15 residues long. Germline lookup yields CDR1 LGHNA and CDR2 YNFKEQ. The CDR3 spells CASSQTRGAASPLHF. The CDR3 DNA sequence: TGTGCCAGCAGCCAAACGCGGGGCGCTGCCTCACCCCTCCACTTT.

The J gene is TRBJ1-1, the V gene TRBV11-3; the D gene is possibly TRBD1 (6 bases). V lost 3 bases and J 8 bases, leaving 19 bases between the germline ends. Germline values: CDR1 SGHNT, CDR2 YENEEA. The CDR3 totals 15 residues. The CDR3 spells CASSFRWGQHVEAFF. CDR3 nucleotides: TGTGCCAGCAGCTTTCGGTGGGGGCAGCACGTGGAAGCTTTCTTT.

This chain uses TRBV7-8 with TRBJ1-6; TRBD1 is a possible D gene (5 bases). The CDR3 totals 16 residues. CDR1 SGHVS and CDR2 FQNEAQ come from the germline V gene. V was shortened by 0 bases and J by 7 bases, with 13 bases between the two germline ends. The CDR3 loop reads CASSLASGVVNSPLHF. DNA of the CDR3: TGTGCCAGCAGCTTAGCTTCGGGGGTTGTGAATTCACCCCTCCACTTT.

The chain links TRBV6-2 or TRBV6-3 to TRBJ2-3; 15 bases line up with TRBD2. The CDR3 runs 18 residues. After removal of 2 bases from V and 2 bases from J, the junction contained 5 bases not matched to a gene. Germline-derived CDR1 and CDR2 are MNHEY and SVGEGT. The CDR3 loop reads CASSYRGLAGGYTDTQYF. In DNA, the CDR3 is TGTGCCAGCAGTTACCGAGGACTAGCGGGGGGGTACACAGATACGCAGTATTTT.

The chain is built from TRBV19 and TRBJ1-1; D uncertain. The CDR3 is made up of 11 amino acids. V was shortened by 5 bases and J by 5 bases, with 6 bases between the two germline ends. From germline, CDR1 is LNHDA and CDR2 SQIVND (reference sequence). The CDR3 spells CASSHGTEAFF. The CDR3 DNA sequence: TGTGCCAGTAGTCACGGGACTGAAGCTTTCTTT.

The sample holds one count of this clone. The chain joins TRBV6-5 to TRBJ2-1, with 7 bases aligning to TRBD1. CDR1 and CDR2 from the germline V gene are MNHEY and SVGAGI. The CDR3 contains 14 residues. The V gene end was trimmed by 7 bases and the J gene end by 3 bases; junction bases not matched to a gene: 6. The CDR3, as DNA: TGTGCCAGCACCCCGACAGGGATCTACAATGAGCAGTTCTTC. It is translated as CASTPTGIYNEQFF.

V usage is TRBV7-9 and J usage is TRBJ1-2; D might be TRBD1 (5 bases). The CDR3 loop spans 15 amino acids. CDR1 is SEHNR and CDR2 is FQNEAQ in the germline V gene (reference sequence). V lost 5 bases, J lost 4 bases, and 17 bases lay in between. The CDR3 nucleotides read TGTGCCAGCAGCCCATCACAGGTGCCGGTCTATGGCTACACCTTC. It encodes CASSPSQVPVYGYTF.

This clone came up a few times. The DNA of the CDR3 is TGTGCCAGCAGCTGGACAGGGGGGAATCAGCCCCAGCATTTT. It codes for CASSWTGGNQPQHF. The chain links TRBV7-6 to TRBJ1-5; 10 nucleotides match TRBD1. V lost 4 bases, J lost 4 bases, and 1 base stayed unmatched. This CDR3 has 14 amino acids. Germline CDR1 is SGHVS and CDR2 is FNYEAQ.

The CDR3 loop is CASSARTGNDGYTF. The CDR3 DNA follows: TGTGCCAGTAGTGCCCGGACAGGGAACGATGGCTACACCTTC. V is TRBV19 and J is TRBJ1-2, with TRBD1 matching over 8 bases. The V segment lost 5 bases and the J segment 6 bases; nucleotides outside the gene matches: 8. This CDR3 region has 14 residues. The germline gives CDR1 LNHDA, CDR2 SQIVND (reference sequence).

The chain combines TRBV7-9 with TRBJ2-3; 9 bases line up with TRBD1. V gave up 5 bases and J gave up 6 bases; unmatched junction bases: 9. Germline CDR1 and CDR2: SEHNR and FQNEAQ (reference sequence). This CDR3 has 15 amino acids. The chain's CDR3 is CASSAGTGLLDTQYF. The CDR3 coding sequence is TGTGCCAGCAGCGCCGGGACAGGGCTTCTGGATACGCAGTATTTT.

The V gene is TRBV24-1, the J gene TRBJ2-1; D ambiguous. The CDR3 has 15 residues. Germline CDR1 reads KGHDR; CDR2 reads SFDVKD. V lost 0 bases and J 1 base, leaving 6 bases between the germline ends. The CDR3 here is CATSDLRRSYNEQFF. The CDR3 nucleotides read TGTGCCACCAGTGATTTGCGAAGGTCCTACAATGAGCAGTTCTTC.

This sequence joins TRBV10-3 and TRBJ1-1; D ambiguous. Germline V gene sequence: CDR1 ENHRY, CDR2 SYGVKD. This CDR3 comprises 13 residues. The ends were cut back, 7 bases at V and 3 bases at J, with 12 bases in the middle. CDR3: CAITLGVYTEAFF. The CDR3 DNA follows: TGTGCCATCACTCTGGGTGTATACACTGAAGCTTTCTTT.

The V call is TRBV28, the J call TRBJ2-7; D is undetermined. With 8 bases removed from V and 1 base from J, the gap between germline ends came to 21 bases. This CDR3 contains 16 residues. Germline CDR1 and CDR2: MDHEN and SYDVKM. The CDR3 bases are TGTGCCAGCCGATCTCCCGGACCTAGACATTCCTACGAGCAGTACTTC. Its translation is CASRSPGPRHSYEQYF.

The chain couples TRBV6-5 to TRBJ2-7, with D possibly being TRBD2 (5 bases). Germline loops: CDR1 MNHEY, CDR2 SVGAGI. The V gene lost 0 bases and the J gene lost 4 bases, with 13 bases spanning the gap. The CDR3 consists of 15 residues. CDR3 residues: CASSYSRSPGYEQYV. The CDR3 bases are TGTGCCAGCAGTTACTCCAGGAGCCCGGGATACGAGCAGTACGTC.

This sequence joins TRBV4-1 and TRBJ1-1, with a weak D call TRBD1 (6 bases). The CDR3 contains 16 residues. CDR1 and CDR2 from the germline V gene are MGHRA and YSYEKL. V was shortened by 0 bases and J by 3 bases, with 14 bases between the two germline ends. The DNA of the CDR3 is TGCGCCAGCAGCCAAGATGGCAGGGGATTACACACTGAAGCTTTCTTT. It codes for CASSQDGRGLHTEAFF.

The chain links TRBV30 to TRBJ2-1; possibly TRBD1 or TRBD2 for D (6 bases each). Trimming left V 3 bases short and J 6 bases short, with 18 bases between. The CDR3 runs 15 residues. Germline CDR1 and CDR2: GTSNPN and SVGIG (reference sequence). CDR3 loop: CAWRKTGHSGNEQFF. DNA of the CDR3: TGTGCCTGGAGGAAGACAGGTCATAGCGGCAATGAGCAGTTCTTC.

This sequence joins TRBV5-1 and TRBJ2-1; 11 bases align to TRBD2. Germline V CDR1 and CDR2: SGHRS, YFSETQ. J gave up 5 bases and V 4 bases, and 5 bases lay outside the gene matches. The CDR3 extends over 15 amino acids. CDR3 DNA: TGCGCCAGCAGCCCTAGCGGGGGGCCTGACAATGAGCAGTTCTTC. This codes for CASSPSGGPDNEQFF. Full variable domain (rest looked up from reference TRBV5-1 and TRBJ2-1): KAGVTQTPRYLIKTRGQQVTLSCSPISGHRSVSWYQQTPGQGLQFLFEYFSETQRNKGNFPGRFSGRQFSNSRSEMNVSTLELGDSALYLCASSPSGGPDNEQFFGPGTRLTVL.

This clone was recorded only once. The chain is built from TRBV4-1 and TRBJ2-1; 9 positions match TRBD1. In germline, CDR1 is MGHRA, CDR2 YSYEKL. V lost 4 bases to trimming and J lost 15 bases; unmatched junction nucleotides: 7. The CDR3 totals 12 residues. CDR3 amino acids: CASSLAGQGTFF. The CDR3 coding sequence is TGCGCCAGCAGCCTCGCGGGACAGGGTACGTTCTTC.

This chain links TRBV30 with TRBJ1-3; 12 positions match TRBD1. From germline, CDR1 is GTSNPN and CDR2 SVGIG (reference sequence). J gave up 3 bases and V 3 bases, and 6 bases lay outside the gene matches. CDR3 length: 16 amino acids. The CDR3 coding sequence is TGTGCCTGGAGGTTGGGACAGGGGGCAGGTGGAAACACCATATATTTT. Translating it yields CAWRLGQGAGGNTIYF.

The chain recombines TRBV10-3 with TRBJ1-2; the D gene is possibly TRBD1 (5 bases). The CDR3 sequence is 15 residues long. V was shortened by 4 bases and J by 7 bases, with 19 bases between the two germline ends. Germline V gene lookup returns CDR1 ENHRY and CDR2 SYGVKD. The CDR3 reads CAISAFKGIEFGYTF. CDR3 in DNA: TGTGCCATCAGTGCTTTCAAGGGGATCGAATTTGGCTACACCTTC.